This entry concerns a single T cell receptor beta chain. Antigen: not known. From germline, CDR1 is SNHLY and CDR2 FYNNEI. V was clipped by 7 bases and J by 7 bases; unmatched bases: 7. The CDR3 length is 14 residues. This record belongs to a study of T cell responses to AZD1222 COVID-19 vaccine. General study points: Repertoire samples came only from after the peak T cell response. Mostly white British, mostly female donors; authors suggested clonal diversity may be underestimated.

Here immunoSEQ multiplex PCR was the method, and the copy in TCRdb shows in-frame clones only, minus some. The table lists 100,000 or so clones, about 92% of them singletons. The source was peripheral blood, collected on day 0 of AZD1222 vaccination. The sequence derives from an adult in good health. The chain is built from TRBV2 and TRBJ1-4, with TRBD1 matching 9 bases. The CDR3 DNA follows: TGTGCCAGCAAGATCGGGACAGGGTCTGAAAAACTGTTTTTT. Amino acid sequence: CASKIGTGSEKLFF.